Shown below are 18 T cell receptor beta chains from a single sample sequenced in a study of T cell changes during pregnancy in multiple sclerosis. Clones were sequenced by immunoSEQ multiplex PCR, and TCRdb holds only the in-frame ones, with some missing. The data show about 67,000 clones, with 92% seen just once and roughly 1.5% held by the top ten. This specimen consisted of peripheral blood, obtained after pregnancy. The origin of the receptors is a female donor with multiple sclerosis, enrolled in a pregnancy study.

The chain uses TRBV19 and TRBJ2-3; 10 bases are shared with TRBD2. The CDR3 loop spans 16 amino acids. Germline CDR1 and CDR2: LNHDA and SQIVND (reference sequence). V trimming: 6 bases; J trimming: 3 bases; junction bases outside the gene matches: 9. CDR3 coding DNA: TGTGCCAGTAGCAATCTAGCGGGAGATTGGACAGATACGCAGTATTTT. Translated: CASSNLAGDWTDTQYF.

The chain combines TRBV18 with TRBJ2-7, with 8 nucleotides matching TRBD2. V was clipped by 0 bases and J by 2 bases; unmatched bases: 3. The CDR3 runs to 15 residues. Germline V gene data show CDR1 as KGHSH and CDR2 as LQKENI. The CDR3 DNA reads as TGTGCCAGCTCACCACCGCGGGAGGAAACCTACGAGCAGTACTTC. As protein: CASSPPREETYEQYF.

The V and J genes are TRBV4-3 and TRBJ2-7, with 9 bases that match TRBD1. Germline V lookup: CDR1 LGHNA, CDR2 YSLEER. The junction had 7 bases not matched to a gene; V was cut back by 4 bases and J by 6 bases. The CDR3 covers 14 residues. The DNA for the CDR3 is TGCGCCAGCAGCCCGGGACAGGGATTAAGCGAGCAGTACTTC. Translating it yields CASSPGQGLSEQYF.

The J gene is TRBJ2-1, the V gene TRBV10-1; 7 bases align to TRBD2. The CDR3 runs 15 residues. V lost 6 bases, J lost 5 bases, and 10 bases stayed unmatched. CDR1 is WNHNN, CDR2 SYGVQD, per germline (reference sequence). The CDR3 nucleotides are TGCGCCAGCAGCCCCCGACTAGCCGCAGACAATGAGCAGTTCTTC. Translation: CASSPRLAADNEQFF.

V and J are TRBV2 and TRBJ2-7; 7 positions agree with TRBD1. The ends lost 5 bases at V and 3 bases at J; junction bases unmatched: 4. Germline CDR1 reads SNHLY; CDR2 reads FYNNEI. CDR3 length: 13 amino acids. CDR3 DNA: TGTGCCAGCAGTTCGGGACAGTACTACGAGCAGTACTTC. Amino acid sequence: CASSSGQYYEQYF.

About this clone itself: The germline gene is not matched at one end of the junction; a read error may be the cause. The chain has TRBV28 and TRBJ2-2; D gene ambiguous. This CDR3 is built from 16 residues. Germline assignment: CDR1 MDHEN and CDR2 SYDVKM. The CDR3 sequence: CASSRFLTLNNGELFF. The CDR3 nucleotides are TGTGCCAGCAGTCGATTTCTTACACTAAACAACGGGGAGCTGTTTTTT.

This clone appeared once. CDR3: CASSQELALTGGGIQYF. CDR3 DNA: TGTGCCAGCAGCCAAGAACTCGCTTTGACCGGGGGTGGCATTCAGTACTTC. V gene TRBV14 combines with J gene TRBJ2-4, with D maybe TRBD2 (6 bases). Germline values: CDR1 SGHDN, CDR2 FVKESK. The CDR3 runs to 17 residues. The V and J ends lost 0 bases and 9 bases respectively, with 21 bases between them. The variable domain in full, completed from reference TRBV14 and TRBJ2-4, reads EAGVTQFPSHSVIEKGQTVTLRCDPISGHDNLYWYRRVMGKEIKFLLHFVKESKQDESGMPNNRFLAERTGGTYSTLKVQPAELEDSGVYFCASSQELALTGGGIQYFGAGTRLSVL.

V gene TRBV6-1 combines with J gene TRBJ1-5; D not certain. The CDR3 has 18 amino acids. CDR1 and CDR2 (germline): MNHNS, SASEGT. V was pared by 2 bases and J by 2 bases, with 19 bases between. The CDR3 coding sequence is TGTGCCAGCAGTGAAAGCAGGCGGGGAGGGCATGGCAATCAGCCCCAGCATTTT. Amino acids: CASSESRRGGHGNQPQHF.

This chain joins TRBV9 and TRBJ2-1; TRBD2 is a possible D gene (6 bases). Germline V gene sequence: CDR1 SGDLS, CDR2 YYNGEE. Deletions cut 2 bases from V and 4 bases from J, with 10 bases between. The CDR3 consists of 14 residues. The CDR3 sequence is CASSVGGAYNEQFF. The CDR3 region has the DNA TGTGCCAGCAGCGTGGGGGGAGCGTACAATGAGCAGTTCTTC.

The CDR3 nucleotides are TGTGCCAGCAGCAGGGGACTAGCGGGAGCGGGAAGACAAGAGACCCAGTACTTC. Amino acid sequence: CASSRGLAGAGRQETQYF. The chain links TRBV9 to TRBJ2-5; 14 positions match TRBD2. Looked up from germline, CDR1 is SGDLS and CDR2 is YYNGEE. The CDR3 covers 18 residues. The V and J ends lost 4 bases and 2 bases, in that order; junction bases with no gene match: 10.

The chain is built from TRBV6-5 and TRBJ2-7; D is uncertain. V was trimmed by 0 bases and J by 2 bases, leaving 8 bases between them. Germline loops: CDR1 MNHEY, CDR2 SVGAGI. The CDR3 is 14 amino acids. CDR3 sequence (DNA): TGTGCCAGCAGTTACTCTACGCCGGCCTACGAGCAGTACTTC. It translates to CASSYSTPAYEQYF.

The chain joins TRBV7-2 to TRBJ2-7; D might be TRBD1 (6 bases). Trimming cost V 4 bases and J 2 bases, with 12 bases left between them. In germline, CDR1 is SGHTA, CDR2 FQGNSA. The CDR3 runs 14 residues. Here the CDR3 reads CASSSGTNTYEQYF. Here the CDR3 DNA reads TGTGCCAGCAGCTCCGGGACAAATACCTACGAGCAGTACTTC.

The V and J genes are TRBV29-1 and TRBJ1-1, with D hard to call. This CDR3 is built from 14 residues. The V end was cut by 0 bases, the J end by 4 bases, with 12 bases between. Germline V lookup: CDR1 SQVTM, CDR2 ANQGSEA. As DNA, the CDR3 is TGCAGCGTTGAAGAAGGAGGTCACGGCACTGAAGCTTTCTTT. This encodes CSVEEGGHGTEAFF.

The chain is built from TRBV5-1 and TRBJ2-1; D not certain. V lost 4 bases and J 3 bases, leaving 14 bases between the germline ends. Germline V lookup: CDR1 SGHRS, CDR2 YFSETQ. The CDR3 runs 15 residues. CDR3: CASSPGTTLYNEQFF. The CDR3 nucleotides are TGCGCCAGCAGCCCTGGCACTACACTCTACAATGAGCAGTTCTTC. Full variable domain (remainder filled in from reference TRBV5-1 and TRBJ2-1): KAGVTQTPRYLIKTRGQQVTLSCSPISGHRSVSWYQQTPGQGLQFLFEYFSETQRNKGNFPGRFSGRQFSNSRSEMNVSTLELGDSALYLCASSPGTTLYNEQFFGPGTRLTVL.

The gene calls are TRBV6-5 and TRBJ2-7; 12 bases align to TRBD2. The junction had 7 bases not matched to a gene; V was cut back by 6 bases and J by 4 bases. This CDR3 region has 15 residues. Germline V gene data show CDR1 as MNHEY and CDR2 as SVGAGI. The CDR3 nucleotides read TGTGCCAGCAGATCCCTCGGGACTAGCGGGTACGAGCAGTACTTC. As protein: CASRSLGTSGYEQYF.

The genes are TRBV7-9 and TRBJ2-5; D may be TRBD2 (5 bases). From germline, CDR1 is SEHNR and CDR2 FQNEAQ (reference sequence). CDR3 length equals 14 residues. V was trimmed by 6 bases and J by 3 bases, leaving 14 bases between them. The CDR3 DNA follows: TGTGCCAGCAGTCCCCCCGGGCGGGAAGAGACCCAGTACTTC. Translation: CASSPPGREETQYF. Complete variable domain (other parts from reference TRBV7-9 and TRBJ2-5): DTGVSQNPRHKITKRGQNVTFRCDPISEHNRLYWYRQTLGQGPEFLTYFQNEAQLEKSRLLSDRFSAERPKGSFSTLEIQRTEQGDSAMYLCASSPPGREETQYFGPGTRLLVL.

This clone was found once. The J gene is TRBJ2-7, the V gene TRBV9; maybe TRBD1 (6 bases). Deletions cut 0 bases from V and 9 bases from J, with 16 bases between. The CDR3 extends over 14 amino acids. CDR1 is SGDLS and CDR2 is YYNGEE in the germline V gene. Here the CDR3 DNA reads TGTGCCAGCAGCGTAGAGGAAGGGGGAAGTCGGCAGTACTTC. Translated, it gives CASSVEEGGSRQYF. The whole variable domain, remainder taken from reference TRBV9 and TRBJ2-7, is DSGVTQTPKHLITATGQRVTLRCSPRSGDLSVYWYQQSLDQGLQFLIQYYNGEERAKGNILERFSAQQFPDLHSELNLSSLELGDSALYFCASSVEEGGSRQYFGPGTRLTVT.

The chain couples TRBV7-2 to TRBJ2-7; possibly TRBD2 for D (6 bases). The CDR3 runs to 14 residues. The ends were cut back, 5 bases at V and 2 bases at J, with 13 bases in the middle. The germline gives CDR1 SGHTA, CDR2 FQGNSA. The CDR3 is CASSLIGLTYEQYF. The CDR3 coding sequence is TGTGCCAGCAGCCTCATAGGACTAACCTACGAGCAGTACTTC.